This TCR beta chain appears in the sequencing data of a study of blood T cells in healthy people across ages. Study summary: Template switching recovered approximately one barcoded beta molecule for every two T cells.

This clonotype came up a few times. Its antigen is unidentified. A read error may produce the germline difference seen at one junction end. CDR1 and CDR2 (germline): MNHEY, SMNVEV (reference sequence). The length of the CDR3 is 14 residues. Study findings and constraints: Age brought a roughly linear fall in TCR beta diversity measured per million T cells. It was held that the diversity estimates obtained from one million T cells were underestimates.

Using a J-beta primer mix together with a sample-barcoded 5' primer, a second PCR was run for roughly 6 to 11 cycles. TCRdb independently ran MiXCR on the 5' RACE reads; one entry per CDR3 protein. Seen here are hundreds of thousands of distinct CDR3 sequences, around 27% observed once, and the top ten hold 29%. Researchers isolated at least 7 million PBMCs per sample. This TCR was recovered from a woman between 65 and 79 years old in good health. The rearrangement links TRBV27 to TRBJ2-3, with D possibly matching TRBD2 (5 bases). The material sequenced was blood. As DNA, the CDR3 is TGTGCCACCATGTGGCGAGGGTTTTCGGTTACGCAGTGTTTT. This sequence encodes CATMWRGFSVTQCF.